This TCR beta chain was captured in a study of blood T cell repertoires in COVID-19. Clones were read by immunoSEQ multiplex PCR, and TCRdb kept only the in-frame ones, dropping some. Counted here are roughly 150,000 clones, approximately 81% occurring once; the ten biggest clones make up nearly 8%. There are 17 residues in the CDR3. V gave up 0 bases and J gave up 4 bases; unmatched junction bases: 6. Germline V gene sequence: CDR1 SGHTA, CDR2 FQGNSA. This chain uses TRBV7-2 with TRBJ2-2; 9 bases are shared with TRBD2. The sample comprised PBMCs or T cells enriched from blood (not recorded which). This TCR was sampled from a woman in her fifties or sixties who had recovered from COVID-19. CDR3 nucleotide sequence: TGTGCCAGCAGCTTAGCCATAGCGGGGGTGGTCACCGGGGAGCTGTTTTTT. This translates into CASSLAIAGVVTGELFF.